These 28 T cell receptor beta chains were sequenced from one sample in a study of shared clonotypes between healthy human individuals. The table came from immunoSEQ multiplex PCR; TCRdb's copy has only in-frame clones and leaves some out. The sample has roughly 2,300,000 clones, approximately 90% seen once. Sample: naive CD4+ T cells from PBMCs. Subset reported: CD45RA+ positively selected. The source is a man between 18 and 29 years old in good health. Some clones in this sample may be carry-over from other donors' samples.

V gene TRBV6-4 combines with J gene TRBJ2-2, with 8 bases lining up with TRBD2. CDR1 MRHNA and CDR2 SNTAGT come from the germline V gene. This CDR3 has 15 amino acids. Unmatched junction bases numbered 5, after V lost 6 bases and J lost 2 bases. CDR3 region: CASRSTSGNTGELFF. The DNA for the CDR3 is TGTGCCAGCAGAAGTACTAGCGGAAACACCGGGGAGCTGTTTTTT.

This clone was counted a few times. The chain uses TRBV6-1 and TRBJ1-2; 7 nucleotides match TRBD1. Germline V gene lookup returns CDR1 MNHNS and CDR2 SASEGT. V lost 3 bases and J lost 3; bases outside the gene matches: 7. The CDR3 runs to 15 residues. CDR3 nucleotides: TGTGCCAGCAGTGAGGGGACAGTCCTCTACTATGGCTACACCTTC. Protein: CASSEGTVLYYGYTF.

This chain links TRBV18 with TRBJ2-1; 13 nucleotides agree with TRBD2. The ends lost 3 bases at V and 8 bases at J; junction bases unmatched: 7. Per the germline V gene, CDR1 is KGHSH and CDR2 is LQKENI. The CDR3 consists of 16 residues. The CDR3 loop reads CASSPFTSGRADEQFF. CDR3 DNA sequence: TGTGCCAGCTCACCTTTTACTAGCGGGAGGGCCGATGAGCAGTTCTTC. Together with reference TRBV18 and TRBJ2-1, the CDR3 gives the full variable domain: NAGVMQNPRHLVRRRGQEARLRCSPMKGHSHVYWYRQLPEEGLKFMVYLQKENIIDESGMPKERFSAEFPKEGPSILRIQQVVRGDSAAYFCASSPFTSGRADEQFFGPGTRLTVL.

This clone was picked up one time. V usage is TRBV7-2 and J usage is TRBJ2-3, with 12 bases lining up with TRBD2. Germline values: CDR1 SGHTA, CDR2 FQGNSA. This CDR3 is 17 amino acids long. V shed 0 bases and J 4 bases; nucleotides not matched to a gene: 5. The CDR3 DNA follows: TGTGCCAGCAGCTTAGCTGCGGGACTAGCGGGTGCAGATACGCAGTATTTT. Translated: CASSLAAGLAGADTQYF.

V is TRBV4-3 and J is TRBJ1-5; 7 positions agree with TRBD1. The CDR3 loop spans 14 amino acids. Germline CDR1 LGHNA, CDR2 YSLEER. The V gene end was trimmed by 3 bases and the J gene end by 5 bases; junction bases not matched to a gene: 4. The CDR3 spells CASSHRQGDQPQHF. Written as DNA, the CDR3 is TGCGCCAGCAGCCACCGACAGGGTGATCAGCCCCAGCATTTT.

The chain recombines TRBV28 with TRBJ2-3; D not resolved. V gave up 3 bases and J gave up 2 bases, with 9 bases separating them. Germline V gives CDR1 MDHEN, CDR2 SYDVKM. This CDR3 region has 14 residues. The CDR3 is CASSFRSLTDTQYF. As DNA, the CDR3 is TGTGCCAGCAGTTTTCGCTCACTCACAGATACGCAGTATTTT.

The chain employs TRBV9 and TRBJ2-5; D uncertain. Per the germline V gene, CDR1 is SGDLS and CDR2 is YYNGEE. Deletions cut 4 bases from V and 5 bases from J, with 15 bases between. The CDR3 loop spans 14 amino acids. The CDR3, as DNA: TGTGCCAGCAGCCCCCGAAGCAAGGCGGAGACCCAGTACTTC. It codes for CASSPRSKAETQYF.

The V and J genes are TRBV9 and TRBJ2-5; TRBD2 agrees at 8 bases. Trimming took 2 bases from V and 2 from J; bases not matched to a gene: 5. This CDR3 is 15 amino acids long. The V gene's germline CDR1 is SGDLS and CDR2 YYNGEE. The CDR3 protein is CASSVSGSVQETQYF. CDR3 nucleotides: TGTGCCAGCAGCGTGAGCGGGAGCGTGCAAGAGACCCAGTACTTC.

V is TRBV19 and J is TRBJ1-1, with 11 bases that match TRBD1. Trimming at V came to 1 base and at J to 3 bases, leaving 7 bases not matched to a gene. This CDR3 is 17 amino acids long. The germline V gene has CDR1 LNHDA and CDR2 SQIVND (reference sequence). The CDR3 here is CASSIGRDRGRDTEAFF. The CDR3 coding sequence is TGTGCCAGTAGTATAGGCAGGGACAGGGGGAGAGACACTGAAGCTTTCTTT. The full variable domain, completed using reference TRBV19 and TRBJ1-1, is DGGITQSPKYLFRKEGQNVTLSCEQNLNHDAMYWYRQDPGQGLRLIYYSQIVNDFQKGDIAEGYSVSREKKESFPLTVTSAQKNPTAFYLCASSIGRDRGRDTEAFFGQGTRLTVV.

The gene calls are TRBV10-3 and TRBJ2-1; maybe TRBD2 (5 bases). The CDR3 runs 16 residues. V gave up 5 bases and J gave up 3 bases, with 17 bases separating them. In germline, CDR1 is ENHRY, CDR2 SYGVKD. The CDR3 loop reads CAISSPKLGDYNEQFF. DNA of the CDR3: TGTGCCATCAGTAGCCCCAAGTTGGGAGACTACAATGAGCAGTTCTTC.

The chain is built from TRBV5-4 and TRBJ2-7; TRBD2 might be the D (5 bases). This CDR3 has 17 amino acids. Trimming shortened V by 2 bases and J by 0 bases, and 18 bases separated the two germline ends. Per germline, CDR1 SGHNT and CDR2 YYREEE (reference sequence). Written as DNA, the CDR3 is TGTGCCAGCAGCTTAAATTTGAGGGCTGCTAGCTCCTACGAGCAGTACTTC. It specifies CASSLNLRAASSYEQYF.

This clone was counted once. The chain joins TRBV7-9 to TRBJ1-2, with TRBD1 matching over 9 bases. The germline V gene has CDR1 SEHNR and CDR2 FQNEAQ (reference sequence). The CDR3 length is 15 residues. V lost 2 bases to trimming and J lost 4 bases; unmatched junction nucleotides: 5. The CDR3 region has the DNA TGTGCCAGCAGCTTAAGGGGGGACAGGGCCTATGGCTACACCTTC. It is translated as CASSLRGDRAYGYTF.

J is TRBJ2-7 and V is TRBV6-5, with TRBD1 identical over 7 bases. The V and J ends lost 1 base and 2 bases, in that order; junction bases with no gene match: 5. The germline V gene encodes CDR1 MNHEY and CDR2 SVGAGI. This CDR3 region has 15 residues. The chain's CDR3 is CASSYYARGTYEQYF. The CDR3 DNA reads TGTGCCAGCAGTTACTATGCCAGGGGGACCTACGAGCAGTACTTC.

The chain joins TRBV5-1 to TRBJ2-5; D is undetermined. In germline, CDR1 is SGHRS, CDR2 YFSETQ. The CDR3 length is 13 residues. V lost 5 bases to trimming and J lost 2 bases, with 10 bases between them. The CDR3 region has the DNA TGCGCCAGCAGGCTCTCGCCTCAAGAGACCCAGTACTTC. The encoded protein is CASRLSPQETQYF.

The CDR3 DNA follows: TGTGCCAGCAGCTTATCTTCCAAAAACATTCAGTACTTC. This translates into CASSLSSKNIQYF. The chain employs TRBV7-2 and TRBJ2-4; the D is unclear. Trimming took 2 bases from V and 2 from J, leaving 4 bases between them. The CDR3 contains 13 residues. The germline V gene encodes CDR1 SGHTA and CDR2 FQGNSA.

CDR3 DNA sequence: TGTGCCAGCAGCCGACCTGATCCTAACTATGGCTACACCTTC. Translation gives CASSRPDPNYGYTF. The chain links TRBV6-5 to TRBJ1-2; D not certain. V was trimmed by 6 bases and J by 0 bases, leaving 11 bases between them. CDR3 length: 14 residues. The germline V gene encodes CDR1 MNHEY and CDR2 SVGAGI.

The chain joins TRBV7-9 to TRBJ2-7, with no clear D. Germline V gives CDR1 SEHNR, CDR2 FQNEAQ (reference sequence). CDR3 size: 14 residues. With 5 bases removed from V and 3 bases from J, the gap between germline ends came to 14 bases. The CDR3 sequence is CASSLGIGLYEQYF. CDR3 nucleotide sequence: TGTGCCAGCAGCCTCGGAATAGGGCTCTACGAGCAGTACTTC.

The chain is built from TRBV28 and TRBJ2-5; TRBD2 matches at 14 bases. The CDR3 totals 16 residues. V was clipped by 5 bases and J by 5 bases; unmatched bases: 7. In germline, CDR1 is MDHEN, CDR2 SYDVKM. This chain's CDR3 is CASSTRLAGGWETQYF. The DNA of the CDR3 is TGTGCCAGCAGTACACGACTAGCGGGAGGGTGGGAGACCCAGTACTTC.

V usage is TRBV28 and J usage is TRBJ2-7; 10 nucleotides align to TRBD1. Germline V lookup: CDR1 MDHEN, CDR2 SYDVKM. V shed 5 bases, J shed 3 bases, and the junction held 10 bases outside the gene matches. The CDR3 has 16 residues. CDR3 sequence: CASSEIGTGALYEQYF. The CDR3 DNA follows: TGTGCCAGCAGTGAGATCGGGACAGGGGCCCTCTACGAGCAGTACTTC.

The chain couples TRBV21-1 to TRBJ2-7; TRBD1, the D gene given by the table, was not confirmed from the DNA. TRBV21-1 is described as a pseudogene. CDR3 size: 16 residues. In DNA, the CDR3 is TGTGCCAGCAGCAAAGGAGGGGACAGCGTTCCCTACGAGCAGTACTTC. It is translated as CASSKGGDSVPYEQYF.

V and J are TRBV30 and TRBJ2-1; TRBD1 aligns across 8 bases. The germline V gene encodes CDR1 GTSNPN and CDR2 SVGIG (reference sequence). The CDR3 runs to 14 residues. Losses at the gene ends were 8 bases for V and 3 bases for J; bases not matched to a gene: 9. DNA of the CDR3: TGTGCCGGTACTGACAGGGGCCTCTACAATGAGCAGTTCTTC. This encodes CAGTDRGLYNEQFF.

The CDR3 nucleotides are TGCGCCAGCAGCGCTTTAGCGGGGTCACCTGGAAACACCATATATTTT. Amino acids: CASSALAGSPGNTIYF. This chain links TRBV5-1 with TRBJ1-3, with D hard to call. With 4 bases removed from V and 2 bases from J, the gap between germline ends came to 16 bases. Germline V gene lookup returns CDR1 SGHRS and CDR2 YFSETQ. The CDR3 extends over 16 amino acids.

The J gene is TRBJ2-3, the V gene TRBV27; D gene unclear. This CDR3 has 14 residues. The germline CDR1 and CDR2 sequences are MNHEY and SMNVEV (reference sequence). Trimming took 6 bases from V and 3 from J, leaving 13 bases between them. The CDR3 sequence: CASSRPDRTDTQYF. The CDR3 DNA reads TGTGCCAGCAGCCGCCCCGATAGGACAGATACGCAGTATTTT.

The J gene is TRBJ2-7, the V gene TRBV4-1; the D gene could be TRBD1 or TRBD2 (5 bases each). Germline V gene lookup returns CDR1 MGHRA and CDR2 YSYEKL. The CDR3 loop spans 18 amino acids. V gave up 3 bases and J gave up 7 bases, with 28 bases separating them. The CDR3 here is CASSHGGGPENRFGEQYF. For the CDR3, the DNA is TGCGCCAGCAGCCATGGTGGGGGACCAGAAAACCGGTTTGGGGAGCAGTACTTC.

The chain joins TRBV4-2 to TRBJ2-1, with D possibly called TRBD1 or TRBD2 (6 bases each). Trimming took off 4 bases at V and 0 bases at J, with 16 bases between the two ends. The CDR3 spans 17 residues. Germline lookup yields CDR1 LGHNA and CDR2 YNFKEQ. DNA of the CDR3: TGTGCCAGCAGCCCGATTGGGGGGCTACGCTCCTACAATGAGCAGTTCTTC. This codes for CASSPIGGLRSYNEQFF.

This clone appeared a single time. The same CDR3 is also encoded by other DNA sequences in this sample. J is TRBJ1-1 and V is TRBV6-1; 7 nucleotides match TRBD1. This CDR3 comprises 13 residues. V shed 6 bases and J 1 base; nucleotides not matched to a gene: 2. CDR1 and CDR2 (germline): MNHNS, SASEGT. This CDR3 reads CASSRDRNTEAFF. CDR3 coding DNA: TGTGCCAGCAGCCGGGACAGGAACACTGAAGCTTTCTTT.

The J gene is TRBJ2-1, the V gene TRBV28, with TRBD1 matching over 10 bases. V lost 5 bases and J lost 7; bases outside the gene matches: 5. This CDR3 contains 14 residues. CDR1 and CDR2 (germline): MDHEN, SYDVKM. The CDR3 DNA reads TGTGCCAGCAGTCGACAGGGGGCTACGAATGAGCAGTTCTTC. It translates to CASSRQGATNEQFF.

This clone was counted a few times. The rearrangement uses TRBV29-1 and TRBJ1-1; no firm D call. This CDR3 has 13 residues. CDR1 is SQVTM and CDR2 is ANQGSEA in the germline V gene. V lost 2 bases and J lost 1, with 8 bases in between. The chain's CDR3 is CSVEHGRNTEAFF. In nucleotides, the CDR3 is TGCAGCGTTGAACACGGTCGGAACACTGAAGCTTTCTTT.